Following are 19 T cell receptor beta chains from one sample sequenced in a study of neoadjuvant nivolumab and ipilimumab in lung cancer. Produced via immunoSEQ multiplex PCR; TCRdb's table is partial and in-frame only. The sample has approximately 29,000 clones, 83% seen once. This specimen consisted of tumor tissue, obtained after neoadjuvant nivolumab, alone or with ipilimumab, at or shortly before surgery. The source of these receptors is an adult with non-small cell lung cancer.

This clone was detected once. This chain connects TRBV5-4 to TRBJ2-2; D gene unclear. CDR1 SGHNT and CDR2 YYREEE come from the germline V gene (reference sequence). V was pared by 4 bases and J by 9 bases, with 13 bases between. CDR3 size: 13 residues. This CDR3 is CASSRFDRRELFF. CDR3 coding DNA: TGTGCCAGCAGCCGATTCGATAGGAGGGAGCTGTTTTTT.

V gene TRBV5-6 combines with J gene TRBJ2-7; D is ambiguous. The germline V and J ends were trimmed by 0 bases and 2 bases, with 6 bases remaining between them. CDR1 is SGHDT and CDR2 is YYEEEE in the germline V gene. This CDR3 region has 13 residues. CDR3 coding DNA: TGTGCCAGCAGCTTGGTAGGGCCCTACGAGCAGTACTTC. It encodes CASSLVGPYEQYF.

The V gene is TRBV29-1, the J gene TRBJ1-3; TRBD1 aligns across 8 bases. The germline V gene encodes CDR1 SQVTM and CDR2 ANQGSEA. V lost 6 bases to trimming and J lost 4 bases; unmatched junction nucleotides: 8. The CDR3 runs 14 residues. In nucleotides, the CDR3 is TGCAGCGTCGCTATGACAGGGGACGGAAACACCATATATTTT. This codes for CSVAMTGDGNTIYF.

This sequence joins TRBV5-4 and TRBJ1-4; no clear D. V dropped 1 base and J dropped 7 bases, with 11 bases sitting between them. The germline gives CDR1 SGHNT, CDR2 YYREEE (reference sequence). The CDR3 length is 14 residues. The CDR3 bases are TGTGCCAGCAGCTTGTCGTCAGGCAGTGAAAAACTGTTTTTT. Translating it yields CASSLSSGSEKLFF.

J is TRBJ2-3 and V is TRBV7-6, with D possibly matching TRBD2 (6 bases). The CDR3 is 16 amino acids. The V gene's germline CDR1 is SGHVS and CDR2 FNYEAQ. V was pared by 4 bases and J by 2 bases, with 16 bases between. CDR3 protein: CASSSGLTENTDTQYF. CDR3 bases: TGTGCCAGCAGCTCGGGACTCACCGAGAACACAGATACGCAGTATTTT.

The chain has TRBV15 and TRBJ1-1; D remains unclear. The CDR3 length is 14 residues. Germline values: CDR1 LNHNV, CDR2 YYDKDF (reference sequence). The V end lost 0 bases, the J end lost 3 bases, and 8 bases lay between the germline ends. CDR3 bases: TGTGCCACCAGCAGAGATGCGTGGGACACTGAAGCTTTCTTT. Protein product: CATSRDAWDTEAFF.

This chain uses TRBV2 with TRBJ1-1; D may be TRBD1 (6 bases). V shed 2 bases and J shed 1 base, with 8 bases lying between them. Germline-derived CDR1 and CDR2 are SNHLY and FYNNEI. The CDR3 sequence is 14 residues long. CDR3 residues: CASSEYRANTEAFF. The CDR3 DNA sequence: TGTGCCAGCAGTGAATACAGGGCGAACACTGAAGCTTTCTTT.

The chain has TRBV18 and TRBJ2-1; D is perhaps TRBD2 (6 bases). CDR3 length: 14 amino acids. Per the germline V gene, CDR1 is KGHSH and CDR2 is LQKENI. The germline V and J ends were trimmed by 1 base and 2 bases, with 6 bases remaining between them. The CDR3 bases are TGTGCCAGCTCACCACGGGGGGCCTACAATGAGCAGTTCTTC. Translated, it gives CASSPRGAYNEQFF.

The rearrangement links TRBV6-5 to TRBJ2-7, with D unclear. CDR3 length: 12 residues. The V gene lost 4 bases and the J gene lost 5 bases, with 9 bases spanning the gap. Germline V gene lookup returns CDR1 MNHEY and CDR2 SVGAGI. CDR3 nucleotides: TGTGCCAGCAGTTTCCGTGGGGACGAGCAGTACTTC. It yields the protein CASSFRGDEQYF.

This sequence joins TRBV6-5 and TRBJ1-5; no reliable D call. Germline V lookup: CDR1 MNHEY, CDR2 SVGAGI. The CDR3 has 15 amino acids. Trimming removed 0 bases at V and 7 bases at J, with 13 bases between. The CDR3 bases are TGTGCCAGCAGTTACTCATGGGAAGAGGGCCAGCCCCAGCATTTT. As protein: CASSYSWEEGQPQHF.

This clone was counted only a few times. The chain has TRBV5-6 and TRBJ1-2, with 7 bases aligning to TRBD1. Per germline, CDR1 SGHDT and CDR2 YYEEEE. J lost 0 bases, V lost 0 bases, and 2 bases had no gene match. This CDR3 spans 15 amino acids. CDR3 nucleotide sequence: TGTGCCAGCAGCTTGGGGCAGGGGGCTAACTATGGCTACACCTTC. It yields the protein CASSLGQGANYGYTF. The entire variable domain, with the rest obtained from reference TRBV5-6 and TRBJ1-2, is as follows: DAGVTQSPTHLIKTRGQQVTLRCSPKSGHDTVSWYQQALGQGPQFIFQYYEEEERQRGNFPDRFSGHQFPNYSSELNVNALLLGDSALYLCASSLGQGANYGYTFGSGTRLTVV.

The gene calls are TRBV5-1 and TRBJ2-3; the D gene is possibly TRBD1 (5 bases). In germline, CDR1 is SGHRS, CDR2 YFSETQ. There are 15 residues in the CDR3. Trimming removed 2 bases from V and 2 bases from J, with 12 bases in between. Here the CDR3 reads CASSFTSGYTDTQYF. DNA of the CDR3: TGCGCCAGCAGCTTCACATCAGGGTACACAGATACGCAGTATTTT.

The chain combines TRBV5-1 with TRBJ1-1; 7 bases are a match to TRBD1. Germline-derived CDR1 and CDR2 are SGHRS and YFSETQ. This CDR3 is built from 18 residues. V was pared by 3 bases and J by 5 bases, with 19 bases of the junction left unmatched. CDR3 DNA: TGCGCCAGCAGCTACCACCCAAAAGGAGGGGGCGGGGAGACTGAAGCTTTCTTT. The encoded protein is CASSYHPKGGGGETEAFF.

V usage is TRBV4-1 and J usage is TRBJ2-2; D gene unclear. V dropped 1 base and J dropped 0 bases, with 9 bases sitting between them. The CDR3 consists of 16 residues. Germline V gene lookup returns CDR1 MGHRA and CDR2 YSYEKL. The CDR3 is CASSQGAASNTGELFF. DNA of the CDR3: TGCGCCAGCAGCCAAGGTGCGGCCTCGAACACCGGGGAGCTGTTTTTT.

The V gene is TRBV6-5, the J gene TRBJ1-6; D remains ambiguous. Trimming cost V 6 bases and J 11 bases, with 17 bases left between them. This CDR3 region has 14 residues. Germline V lookup: CDR1 MNHEY, CDR2 SVGAGI. This chain's CDR3 is CASSDPAGVPPLHF. CDR3 DNA sequence: TGTGCCAGCAGCGATCCGGCCGGGGTGCCACCCCTCCACTTT.

J is TRBJ2-5 and V is TRBV7-3; D might be TRBD1 or TRBD2, each matching 6 bases. The CDR3 consists of 16 residues. V was cut by 1 base and J by 5 bases, with 17 bases left in between. CDR1 and CDR2 from the germline V gene are SGHTA and FQGTGA. The CDR3 DNA is TGTGCCAGCAGCTTAAGCGGGGCGTACCAGGGGGAGACCCAGTACTTC. Translation gives CASSLSGAYQGETQYF.

This clone was detected only a few times. The chain uses TRBV7-2 and TRBJ1-3; 8 bases fit TRBD1. This CDR3 comprises 15 residues. With V trimmed by 1 base and J by 1 base, 0 bases remained unmatched. The germline V gene has CDR1 SGHTA and CDR2 FQGNSA. Here the CDR3 reads CASSLDRGSGNTIYF. CDR3 nucleotide sequence: TGTGCCAGCAGCTTAGACAGGGGGTCTGGAAACACCATATATTTT. The variable domain in full, completed from reference TRBV7-2 and TRBJ1-3, reads GAGVSQSPSNKVTEKGKDVELRCDPISGHTALYWYRQSLGQGLEFLIYFQGNSAPDKSGLPSDRFSAERTGGSVSTLTIQRTQQEDSAVYLCASSLDRGSGNTIYFGEGSWLTVV.

V usage is TRBV6-1 and J usage is TRBJ2-1, with no clear D. This CDR3 is 11 amino acids long. The V end was cut by 8 bases, the J end by 10 bases, with 12 bases between. Germline values: CDR1 MNHNS, CDR2 SASEGT. The CDR3 here is CASADLGEQFF. The CDR3 DNA is TGTGCCAGCGCCGACTTAGGGGAGCAGTTCTTC.

The V call is TRBV28, the J call TRBJ1-1; D gene ambiguous. Trimming took 3 bases from V and 11 from J, leaving 10 bases between them. Germline V gives CDR1 MDHEN, CDR2 SYDVKM. The length of the CDR3 is 11 residues. The CDR3 loop is CASSFNYGAFF. DNA for the CDR3: TGTGCCAGCAGTTTCAATTATGGGGCTTTCTTT.